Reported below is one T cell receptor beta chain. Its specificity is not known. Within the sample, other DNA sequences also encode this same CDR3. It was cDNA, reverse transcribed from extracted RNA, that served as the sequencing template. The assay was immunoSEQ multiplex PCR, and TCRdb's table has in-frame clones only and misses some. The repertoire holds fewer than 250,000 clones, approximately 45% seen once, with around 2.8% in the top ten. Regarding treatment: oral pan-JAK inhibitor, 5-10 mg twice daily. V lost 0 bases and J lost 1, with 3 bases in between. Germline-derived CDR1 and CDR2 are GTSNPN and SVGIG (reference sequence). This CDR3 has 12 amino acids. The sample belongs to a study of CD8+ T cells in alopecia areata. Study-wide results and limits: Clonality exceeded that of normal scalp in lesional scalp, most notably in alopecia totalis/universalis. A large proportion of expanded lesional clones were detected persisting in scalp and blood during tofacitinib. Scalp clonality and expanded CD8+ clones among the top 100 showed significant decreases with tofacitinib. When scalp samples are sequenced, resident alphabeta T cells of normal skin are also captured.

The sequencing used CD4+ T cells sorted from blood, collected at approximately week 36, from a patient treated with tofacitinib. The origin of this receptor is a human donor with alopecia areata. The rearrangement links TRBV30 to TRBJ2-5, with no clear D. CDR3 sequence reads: CAWSVSQETQYF. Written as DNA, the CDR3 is TGTGCCTGGAGTGTTAGCCAAGAGACCCAGTACTTC.